This T cell receptor (beta chain) appears in the sequencing data of a study of radiotherapy plus CTLA-4 blockade in lung cancer. CDR1 is LNHNV, CDR2 YYDKDF, per germline (reference sequence). CDR3 length: 16 amino acids. The germline V and J ends were trimmed by 1 base and 0 bases, with 9 bases remaining between them. The protocol was immunoSEQ multiplex PCR, while the TCRdb copy is restricted to in-frame clones and leaves out a portion. The repertoire holds 95,000 to 150,000 clones, with about nine tenths as singletons. This clonotype originated in a human donor with non-small cell lung cancer that progressed on radiotherapy plus ipilimumab. This material consisted of peripheral blood, taken from a patient treated with radiotherapy plus ipilimumab. The chain recombines TRBV15 with TRBJ1-4, with D perhaps TRBD1 (5 bases). The CDR3 region is CATSRGGRSTNEKLFF. In nucleotides, the CDR3 is TGTGCCACCAGCAGAGGGGGACGGTCAACTAATGAAAAACTGTTTTTT.